This T cell receptor (beta chain) was documented in a study of T cell changes during pregnancy in multiple sclerosis. V shed 2 bases, J shed 1 base, and the junction held 5 bases outside the gene matches. The V gene's germline CDR1 is MNHEY and CDR2 SVGAGI. The CDR3 has 15 amino acids. Here immunoSEQ multiplex PCR was the method, and the copy in TCRdb shows in-frame clones only, minus some. The profile shows about 93,000 clones, around 92% of them singletons. This specimen was peripheral blood, taken after pregnancy. The sequence derives from a female donor with multiple sclerosis, enrolled in a pregnancy study. The chain couples TRBV6-5 to TRBJ2-7, with 7 bases that match TRBD1. The CDR3 protein is CASSYGTVGSYEQYF. In nucleotides, the CDR3 is TGTGCCAGCAGTTACGGGACAGTAGGTTCCTACGAGCAGTACTTC.